This T cell receptor (beta chain) was documented in a study of regulatory T cells in long-lasting Graves disease. Per the germline V gene, CDR1 is SNHLY and CDR2 is FYNNEI. With 8 bases clipped from V and 4 bases from J, the junction kept 10 bases outside the gene matches. The CDR3 is 15 residues long. Sample time point: newly diagnosed GD, antithyroid drugs for less than 3 months. PBMC RNA served as the TCR library source. This clonotype was recorded at least ten times. Antigen specificity is unknown. Whole-study findings and limits: Persistent patients had more shared public clonotypes (around 2,500) than new patients (about 920).

In building TCR beta libraries, iRepertoire HTBI primers were used together with Arm-PCR of CDR3 regions. TCRdb passed the multiplex PCR reads through MiXCR, listing each CDR3 protein once. This table holds some 250,000 distinct CDR3 sequences, 15% to 20% found once. These same records also appear under a second study, on T cells in Graves' hyperthyroidism and ophthalmopathy.

Sequenced material: peripheral blood mononuclear cells (PBMCs), taken at new diagnosis, from a patient treated with antithyroid drugs. This chain links TRBV2 with TRBJ2-3; 9 nucleotides align to TRBD1. The TCR was taken from a woman under 40 with Graves disease. Here the CDR3 DNA reads TGTGCCAGCGGATTGGACAGGGGCAAGGCAGATACGCAGTATTTT. It codes for CASGLDRGKADTQYF.